A single sample is the source of the 15 T cell receptor beta chains below, sequenced in a study of blood T cell repertoires in COVID-19 (dated by TCRdb to 2020 to 2022). Libraries were constructed by the immunoSEQ multiplex PCR assay. In its TCRdb copy, this immuneACCESS table keeps in-frame sequences only and misses some clones. Where compared with another copy, unresolved V genes explain less than half of these, and the others have no known cause. In this sample the table shows 55,000 to 70,000 clones, 80% to 90% of which occur a single time. The ten largest account for approximately 6.9% of the sample. The sample taken for sequencing was peripheral blood. Receptors originate from a man aged 55-75 years with active or convalescent COVID-19.

The genes are TRBV11-3 and TRBJ2-1, with 9 nucleotides matching TRBD2. The germline CDR1 and CDR2 sequences are SGHNT and YENEEA. The V and J ends lost 6 bases and 4 bases, in that order; junction bases with no gene match: 7. The CDR3 extends over 15 amino acids. CDR3 residues: CASSPGTSPYNEQFF. The CDR3 DNA is TGTGCCAGCAGTCCCGGGACTAGCCCTTACAATGAGCAGTTCTTC.

The rearrangement uses TRBV6-5 and TRBJ1-5; no firm D call. V was shortened by 4 bases and J by 4 bases, with 17 bases between the two germline ends. The CDR3 length is 16 residues. The germline V gene has CDR1 MNHEY and CDR2 SVGAGI. The CDR3, as DNA: TGTGCCAGCAGTTCTCAGACGGAGCTACAAAATCAGCCCCAGCATTTT. Residues: CASSSQTELQNQPQHF.

The chain links TRBV7-9 to TRBJ2-7; 8 nucleotides match TRBD2. Germline V gives CDR1 SEHNR, CDR2 FQNEAQ (reference sequence). V lost 1 base and J lost 4; bases outside the gene matches: 6. The CDR3 length is 15 residues. CDR3 amino acids: CASSLGPLAVYEQYF. The CDR3 DNA sequence: TGTGCCAGCAGCTTAGGACCACTAGCGGTTTACGAGCAGTACTTC.

The chain carries TRBV20-1 and TRBJ2-7; 8 bases match TRBD1. The V segment lost 3 bases and the J segment 0 bases; nucleotides outside the gene matches: 10. The CDR3 runs to 16 residues. The germline V gene encodes CDR1 DFQATT and CDR2 SNEGSKA (reference sequence). CDR3 residues: CSASGSGGVGSYEQYF. CDR3 DNA: TGCAGTGCTAGTGGGTCAGGGGGCGTCGGCTCCTACGAGCAGTACTTC.

This clone showed up just once. The chain recombines TRBV6-1 with TRBJ2-4; D not resolved. V was shortened by 0 bases and J by 0 bases, with 12 bases between the two germline ends. Germline V gene sequence: CDR1 MNHNS, CDR2 SASEGT. The CDR3 length is 17 residues. CDR3: CASSEAIPALAKNIQYF. CDR3 nucleotide sequence: TGTGCCAGCAGTGAAGCAATCCCAGCGCTAGCCAAAAACATTCAGTACTTC.

This sequence joins TRBV5-1 and TRBJ1-6, with unresolved D. Germline assignment: CDR1 SGHRS and CDR2 YFSETQ. V was pared by 4 bases and J by 7 bases, with 12 bases between. The CDR3 spans 14 residues. The CDR3 region has the DNA TGCGCCAGCAGCCCTGGAGGGAGGAATTCACCCCTCCACTTT. This translates into CASSPGGRNSPLHF.

The V and J genes are TRBV5-1 and TRBJ2-3, with D possibly being TRBD1 (8 bases). The CDR3 is 14 residues long. The germline V gene has CDR1 SGHRS and CDR2 YFSETQ. V lost 2 bases, J lost 4 bases, and 11 bases lay in between. The CDR3 bases are TGCGCCAGCAGCTTACAGGGGGGGGCAGATACGCAGTATTTT. It codes for CASSLQGGADTQYF. Variable domain in full (rest from reference TRBV5-1 and TRBJ2-3): KAGVTQTPRYLIKTRGQQVTLSCSPISGHRSVSWYQQTPGQGLQFLFEYFSETQRNKGNFPGRFSGRQFSNSRSEMNVSTLELGDSALYLCASSLQGGADTQYFGPGTRLTVL.

V gene TRBV20-1 combines with J gene TRBJ2-2; 13 bases line up with TRBD2. The CDR3 covers 16 residues. V lost 3 bases and J lost 8; bases outside the gene matches: 9. Per the germline V gene, CDR1 is DFQATT and CDR2 is SNEGSKA (reference sequence). CDR3 nucleotides: TGCAGTGCTAGTTCCCCAGGGACTAGCGGGATAGGGGAGCTGTTTTTT. This gives the protein CSASSPGTSGIGELFF.

This clone was counted only a few times. This chain joins TRBV2 and TRBJ1-2; no definite D call. Between the trimmed V and J ends, which lost 6 bases and 0 bases, there was a span of 11 bases. There are 14 residues in the CDR3. CDR1 and CDR2 (germline): SNHLY, FYNNEI. CDR3 in amino acids: CASRLDISNYGYTF. The CDR3 region has the DNA TGTGCCAGCAGATTAGATATTTCTAACTATGGCTACACCTTC. Supplemented by reference TRBV2 and TRBJ1-2, the full variable domain reads EPEVTQTPSHQVTQMGQEVILRCVPISNHLYFYWYRQILGQKVEFLVSFYNNEISEKSEIFDDQFSVERPDGSNFTLKIRSTKLEDSAMYFCASRLDISNYGYTFGSGTRLTVV.

V and J are TRBV5-4 and TRBJ2-1; 8 bases agree with TRBD2. V shed 4 bases and J 2 bases; nucleotides not matched to a gene: 5. The CDR3 contains 15 residues. CDR1 and CDR2 from the germline V gene are SGHNT and YYREEE (reference sequence). The CDR3: CASSVSGTTYNEQFF. DNA of the CDR3: TGTGCCAGCAGCGTTAGCGGGACGACCTACAATGAGCAGTTCTTC.

The V call is TRBV18, the J call TRBJ1-3; D may be TRBD1 (5 bases). Germline V CDR1 and CDR2: KGHSH, LQKENI. V was cut by 3 bases and J by 0 bases, with 15 bases left in between. The CDR3 runs 17 residues. The CDR3, as DNA: TGTGCCAGCTCACCTACCGGGGCGGGGGACTCTGGAAACACCATATATTTT. This gives the protein CASSPTGAGDSGNTIYF.

The V call is TRBV5-4, the J call TRBJ2-7; 9 bases are shared with TRBD1. The germline V gene encodes CDR1 SGHNT and CDR2 YYREEE (reference sequence). The CDR3 contains 14 residues. V lost 4 bases, J lost 7 bases, and 9 bases stayed unmatched. The CDR3 loop reads CASSRDRVIEEQYF. The CDR3 bases are TGTGCCAGCAGCCGGGACAGGGTTATAGAAGAGCAGTACTTC.

This clone has a single count. J is TRBJ1-1 and V is TRBV6-5; no firm D call. V was clipped by 0 bases and J by 2 bases, with 7 bases between them. CDR3 length: 14 amino acids. The germline V gene has CDR1 MNHEY and CDR2 SVGAGI. The CDR3 DNA is TGTGCCAGCAGTTACTCCCCTAGAAACACTGAAGCTTTCTTT. Translating it yields CASSYSPRNTEAFF.

The gene calls are TRBV14 and TRBJ1-2; D not certain. CDR3 length equals 16 residues. Between the trimmed V and J ends, which lost 4 bases and 7 bases, there was a span of 22 bases. Per germline, CDR1 SGHDN and CDR2 FVKESK. The CDR3 DNA reads TGTGCCAGCAGCCCTATCGAAGCGGGTTCAGACGTTGGCTACACCTTC. This translates into CASSPIEAGSDVGYTF. The whole variable domain, filled in from reference TRBV14 and TRBJ1-2, reads EAGVTQFPSHSVIEKGQTVTLRCDPISGHDNLYWYRRVMGKEIKFLLHFVKESKQDESGMPNNRFLAERTGGTYSTLKVQPAELEDSGVYFCASSPIEAGSDVGYTFGSGTRLTVV.

The chain is built from TRBV7-3 and TRBJ2-1; 7 bases align to TRBD2. The germline CDR1 and CDR2 sequences are SGHTA and FQGTGA. J was trimmed by 9 bases and V by 5 bases; bases with no gene match: 10. The CDR3 is made up of 14 amino acids. The CDR3 sequence is CASSHGLGGSEQFF. In DNA form, the CDR3 reads TGTGCCAGCAGCCACGGACTAGGAGGCAGTGAGCAGTTCTTC.